This section outlines one T cell receptor beta chain sequence together with its context. The data originate from a study of blood T cell repertoires in COVID-19. Clones were sequenced by immunoSEQ multiplex PCR, and TCRdb holds only the in-frame ones, with some missing. The sample yields more than 200,000 clones, roughly four fifths seen once. V shed 3 bases, J shed 2 bases, and the junction held 6 bases outside the gene matches. Germline V gene sequence: CDR1 LGHDT, CDR2 YNNKEL (reference sequence). The CDR3 is 16 residues long. This chain links TRBV3-1 (or the pseudogene TRBV3-2) with TRBJ2-3; the match to TRBD2 covers 9 bases. Sequences were obtained from peripheral blood. The clonotype originates from a man in his forties or fifties with active or convalescent COVID-19. The CDR3, as DNA: TGTGCCAGCAGCCACCGTAAGCGGGGGGCCACAGATACGCAGTATTTT. Protein product: CASSHRKRGATDTQYF.